This T cell receptor (beta chain) was captured in a study of T cell responses to AZD1222 COVID-19 vaccine. Broader study findings: With two AZD1222 doses given, Spike-specific TCR breadth and depth both rose. Among AZD1222 vaccinees, only 6 or 7 were seropositive at baseline.

TCRdb keeps only in-frame clones here, not all; method: immunoSEQ multiplex PCR. The sample holds over 120,000 clones; just over 90% are singletons and the top ten take approximately 2.1%. Germline V gives CDR1 MNHEY, CDR2 SMNVEV (reference sequence). This CDR3 contains 14 residues. The V end lost 2 bases, the J end lost 7 bases, and 9 bases lay between the germline ends. About this clone itself: Its antigen is unidentified.

Sequenced material: peripheral blood, taken on day 0 of AZD1222 vaccination. This rearrangement joins TRBV27 to TRBJ1-6; TRBD1 might be the D (5 bases). The clonotype was recovered from an adult in good health. The CDR3 DNA sequence: TGTGCCAGCAGTTTACTGGCAGGGAATTCACCCCTCCACTTT. Translated, it gives CASSLLAGNSPLHF.